This T cell receptor beta chain was identified in a study of radiotherapy plus CTLA-4 blockade in lung cancer. Study-wide context: Of all patients, around 20% responded objectively and approximately 31% showed disease control. General study results and limits: Radiotherapy was combined with ipilimumab, and tumor-derived TCR clones then expanded in blood. Early clone dynamics of blood T cells, plus interferon-beta, reportedly predicted response best.

A note on this clone: Its cognate antigen is unknown. The missing conserved phenylalanine or tryptophan at the end of this CDR3 makes a read error likely. The DNA is left out, because the CDR3 cannot be placed on it with certainty; the CDR3 is given as TCRdb lists it.

Germline assignment: CDR1 MGHDK and CDR2 SYGVNS. A total of 14 residues make up the CDR3, ends included. Generated by immunoSEQ multiplex PCR, the TCRdb table keeps only in-frame clones and is missing some. The table lists under 90,000 clones, about three quarters of them singletons. Focal radiation plus CTLA-4 blockade with ipilimumab was administered to patients who had chemo-refractory metastatic non-small-cell lung cancer. V and J are TRBV25-1 and TRBJ1-2. This clonotype originated in a human donor with non-small cell lung cancer that progressed on radiotherapy plus ipilimumab. The material was peripheral blood, obtained from a patient treated with radiotherapy plus ipilimumab. The CDR3: CASSGVKELGKTYG.